This T cell receptor beta chain originates from a study of T cell responses to AZD1222 COVID-19 vaccine. Trimming cost V 1 base and J 4 bases, with 7 bases left between them. Looked up from germline, CDR1 is SGHTA and CDR2 is FQGNSA. This CDR3 has 13 amino acids. The repertoire was sequenced with immunoSEQ multiplex PCR; TCRdb's copy has only in-frame clones and lacks some. Its listing shows 150,000 or so clones. This receptor was obtained from an adult in good health. What was sequenced was peripheral blood. The V gene is TRBV7-2, the J gene TRBJ1-2; D gene unclear. The CDR3 here is CASSLDQTYGYTF. The DNA of the CDR3 is TGTGCCAGCAGCTTAGATCAGACCTATGGCTACACCTTC.